The 19 T cell receptor beta chains in this list originate from one sample, sequenced in a study of identical twins. TCRdb used MiXCR to reprocess the 5' RACE reads, holding one entry per CDR3 protein. The sample yields around 650,000 distinct CDR3 sequences, around 7.4% seen once. These data also featured in a second study, about yellow fever vaccine responses in identical twins.

Sequenced sample: PBMCs. These receptors all come from a woman between 18 and 29 years old in good health.

This clonotype has more than one count but fewer than ten. CDR3 nucleotide sequence: TGTGCCATCAGTGATGACAGGGTCCTTGGGTGGGGCTACACCTTC. Translated, it gives CAISDDRVLGWGYTF. V usage is TRBV10-3 and J usage is TRBJ1-2, with 7 bases lining up with TRBD1. Per the germline V gene, CDR1 is ENHRY and CDR2 is SYGVKD. The junction had 12 bases not matched to a gene; V was cut back by 3 bases and J by 8 bases. This CDR3 spans 15 amino acids.

There are a few counts of this clonotype. The chain carries TRBV7-9 and TRBJ1-1; TRBD1 matches 7 bases. The CDR3 contains 16 residues. V was pared by 0 bases and J by 4 bases, with 8 bases of the junction left unmatched. Germline V CDR1 and CDR2: SEHNR, FQNEAQ (reference sequence). As DNA, the CDR3 is TGTGCCAGCAGCTTAGCGCGGGGGCAGGGGGGCACTGAAGCTTTCTTT. This encodes CASSLARGQGGTEAFF.

This clonotype showed up many times. The chain has TRBV12-3 or TRBV12-4 and TRBJ2-7; 9 bases agree with TRBD1. The CDR3 totals 14 residues. Unmatched junction bases numbered 5, after V lost 3 bases and J lost 5 bases. CDR3 region: CASSFSQGANEQYF. In DNA, the CDR3 is TGTGCCAGCAGTTTTTCACAGGGGGCAAACGAGCAGTACTTC.

This clonotype was counted only a few times. V gene TRBV12-3 or TRBV12-4 combines with J gene TRBJ1-1; 11 nucleotides agree with TRBD1. Trimming cost V 7 bases and J 7 bases; bases outside gene matches: 8. The CDR3 spans 14 residues. CDR3 loop: CASTNRDRGGEAFF. CDR3 DNA sequence: TGTGCCAGCACCAACCGGGACAGGGGGGGTGAAGCTTTCTTT.

This clonotype was found a few times. The chain links TRBV20-1 to TRBJ1-2; D is perhaps TRBD1 (5 bases). V was pared by 0 bases and J by 8 bases, with 13 bases between. There are 13 residues in the CDR3. Germline loops: CDR1 DFQATT, CDR2 SNEGSKA (reference sequence). CDR3 amino acids: CSARDTPGKGYTF. For the CDR3, the DNA is TGCAGTGCTAGAGACACGCCAGGGAAAGGCTACACCTTC.

As concerns this clonotype: One base away lies a much larger clone, so this may be a sequencing read error. The chain uses TRBV5-1 and TRBJ2-7; no reliable D call. CDR3 size: 13 residues. The germline V gene has CDR1 SGHRS and CDR2 YFSETQ. V was cut by 2 bases and J by 5 bases, with 11 bases left in between. CDR3 bases: TGCGCCAGCAGCTTTGGTTCGGGCCACGAGCAGTACTTC. Its protein is CASSFGSGHEQYF.

This clonotype has a handful of counts. The rearrangement joins TRBV11-2 to TRBJ1-1; perhaps TRBD1 as D (6 bases). CDR3 length: 12 residues. CDR1 SGHAT and CDR2 FQNNGV come from the germline V gene. CDR3 nucleotides: TGTATCGGGGGGGGGCCGAACACTGAAGCTTTCTTT. Translation: CIGGGPNTEAFF.

This clonotype has at least ten counts. CDR3 in amino acids: CASSPDKYYGYTF. In nucleotides, the CDR3 is TGCGCCAGCAGCCCAGACAAATACTATGGCTACACCTTC. V is TRBV4-1 and J is TRBJ1-2; D call uncertain. Germline CDR1 is MGHRA and CDR2 is YSYEKL. CDR3 length: 13 amino acids. The V end lost 4 bases, the J end lost 3 bases, and 9 bases lay between the germline ends.

This clonotype was recorded at least ten times. The chain carries TRBV12-3 or TRBV12-4 and TRBJ2-7, with D possibly matching TRBD1 (5 bases). CDR3 length: 15 amino acids. The V and J ends lost 8 bases and 6 bases respectively, with 23 bases between them. In DNA, the CDR3 is TGTGCCAGCTCCATAATCTCCCTCAGGGTAAGCGAGCAGTACTTC. As protein: CASSIISLRVSEQYF.

This clonotype was detected ten times or more. V and J are TRBV12-3 or TRBV12-4 and TRBJ2-3; D might be TRBD1 or TRBD2, each matching 5 bases. The V and J ends lost 3 bases and 3 bases respectively, with 10 bases between them. There are 14 residues in the CDR3. The CDR3 region is CASSFGGGTDTQYF. The CDR3 DNA reads TGTGCCAGCAGTTTTGGGGGTGGAACAGATACGCAGTATTTT.

The chain links TRBV15 to TRBJ2-7; the D gene is possibly TRBD2 (7 bases). The V and J ends lost 0 bases and 2 bases respectively, with 14 bases between them. CDR3 length: 16 amino acids. Per the germline V gene, CDR1 is LNHNV and CDR2 is YYDKDF (reference sequence). The CDR3 loop reads CATSREVGGLTYEQYF. The CDR3 nucleotides are TGTGCCACCAGCAGAGAGGTGGGGGGGCTGACCTACGAGCAGTACTTC. Filled out from reference TRBV15 and TRBJ2-7, the complete variable domain reads DAMVIQNPRYQVTQFGKPVTLSCSQTLNHNVMYWYQQKSSQAPKLLFHYYDKDFNNEADTPDNFQSRRPNTSFCFLDIRSPGLGDTAMYLCATSREVGGLTYEQYFGPGTRLTVT.

This clonotype was seen more than once but under ten times. V gene TRBV28 combines with J gene TRBJ2-7; 7 bases map to TRBD2. The germline V gene has CDR1 MDHEN and CDR2 SYDVKM. This CDR3 contains 14 residues. Trimming cost V 2 bases and J 3 bases; bases outside gene matches: 4. CDR3 nucleotide sequence: TGTGCCAGCAGTTTAGGGGGGGTACGCTACGAGCAGTACTTC. Amino acid sequence: CASSLGGVRYEQYF.

This chain connects TRBV11-3 to TRBJ2-5; D remains unclear. Deletions cut 3 bases from V and 4 bases from J, with 12 bases between. Germline V gene sequence: CDR1 SGHNT, CDR2 YENEEA. This CDR3 is built from 14 residues. CDR3 in DNA: TGTGCCAGCAGCTTGGTAAAATCGGGAGAGACCCAGTACTTC. Its translation is CASSLVKSGETQYF.

The chain combines TRBV6-2 or TRBV6-3 with TRBJ2-3, with 13 positions matching TRBD2. This CDR3 is built from 15 residues. J gave up 5 bases and V 7 bases, and 6 bases lay outside the gene matches. Looked up from germline, CDR1 is MNHEY and CDR2 is SVGEGT. For the CDR3, the DNA is TGTGCCAGCAACCCCGGACTAGCGGGAGTAGATACGCAGTATTTT. Its translation is CASNPGLAGVDTQYF.

This clonotype was observed at least ten times. The chain joins TRBV15 to TRBJ1-1; D remains ambiguous. The CDR3 length is 15 residues. CDR1 is LNHNV and CDR2 is YYDKDF in the germline V gene (reference sequence). The V end was cut by 3 bases, the J end by 1 base, with 12 bases between. Here the CDR3 reads CATSRTGIPNTEAFF. The CDR3 region has the DNA TGTGCCACCAGCAGGACCGGGATCCCGAACACTGAAGCTTTCTTT.

This clonotype occurred a few times. The V call is TRBV7-9, the J call TRBJ1-1; D perhaps matches TRBD1 (6 bases). Germline V CDR1 and CDR2: SEHNR, FQNEAQ (reference sequence). The length of the CDR3 is 17 residues. The V and J ends lost 4 bases and 3 bases respectively, with 21 bases between them. Here the CDR3 reads CASSSAGEMYVDTEAFF. CDR3 DNA sequence: TGTGCCAGCAGCTCGGCAGGGGAGATGTACGTGGACACTGAAGCTTTCTTT.

In its sample, this clonotype was seen a few times. The rearrangement joins TRBV12-5 to TRBJ2-2, with D possibly TRBD1 on 5 matching bases. V was cut by 0 bases and J by 0 bases, with 8 bases left in between. Germline V gene sequence: CDR1 LGHNT, CDR2 FRNRAP. The CDR3 has 16 amino acids. CDR3 in amino acids: CASGLVVGANTGELFF. CDR3 sequence (DNA): TGTGCTAGTGGTTTGGTAGTAGGGGCGAACACCGGGGAGCTGTTTTTT. Together with reference TRBV12-5 and TRBJ2-2, the CDR3 gives the full variable domain: DARVTQTPRHKVTEMGQEVTMRCQPILGHNTVFWYRQTMMQGLELLAYFRNRAPLDDSGMPKDRFSAEMPDATLATLKIQPSEPRDSAVYFCASGLVVGANTGELFFGEGSRLTVL.

The chain couples TRBV13 to TRBJ2-3, with TRBD2 identical over 10 bases. The V gene's germline CDR1 is PRHDT and CDR2 FYEKMQ (reference sequence). Trimming cost V 5 bases and J 2 bases; bases outside gene matches: 10. The CDR3 consists of 17 residues. In nucleotides, the CDR3 is TGTGCCAGCAGCACATTTGCCGGACTAGCGGACACAGATACGCAGTATTTT. Translating it yields CASSTFAGLADTDTQYF.

This clonotype was detected ten times or more. The rearrangement uses TRBV2 and TRBJ1-2; D might be TRBD1 (6 bases). V was shortened by 6 bases and J by 3 bases, with 14 bases between the two germline ends. CDR3 length: 14 amino acids. Germline V gene lookup returns CDR1 SNHLY and CDR2 FYNNEI. The CDR3 is CASSGDKSHYGYTF. CDR3 DNA sequence: TGTGCCAGCAGCGGGGACAAATCCCACTATGGCTACACCTTC.